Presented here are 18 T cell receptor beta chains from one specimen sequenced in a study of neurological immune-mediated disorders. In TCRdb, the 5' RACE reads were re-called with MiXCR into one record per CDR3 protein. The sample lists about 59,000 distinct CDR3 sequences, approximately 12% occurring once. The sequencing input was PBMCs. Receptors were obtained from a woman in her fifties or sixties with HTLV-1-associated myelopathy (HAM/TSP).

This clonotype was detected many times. The CDR3 sequence is CASSQDRGQGEAFF. CDR3 DNA sequence: TGTGCCAGCTCCCAAGACAGGGGGCAAGGTGAAGCTTTCTTT. The V gene is TRBV18, the J gene TRBJ1-1; 10 bases align to TRBD1. Germline loops: CDR1 KGHSH, CDR2 LQKENI. V was clipped by 6 bases and J by 7 bases; unmatched bases: 8. There are 14 residues in the CDR3.

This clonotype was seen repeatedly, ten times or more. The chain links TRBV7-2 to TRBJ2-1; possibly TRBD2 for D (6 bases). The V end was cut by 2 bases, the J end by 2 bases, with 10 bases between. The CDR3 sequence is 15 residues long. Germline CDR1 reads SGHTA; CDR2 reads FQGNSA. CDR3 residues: CASSLQAGTYNEQFF. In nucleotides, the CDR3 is TGTGCCAGCAGCTTACAGGCGGGAACCTACAATGAGCAGTTCTTC.

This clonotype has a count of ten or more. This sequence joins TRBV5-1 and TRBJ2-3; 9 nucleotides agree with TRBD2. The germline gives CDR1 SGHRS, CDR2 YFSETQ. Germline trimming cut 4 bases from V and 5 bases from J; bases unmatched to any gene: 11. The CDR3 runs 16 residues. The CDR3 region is CASSIKRLAAEDTQYF. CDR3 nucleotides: TGCGCCAGCAGCATAAAGCGACTAGCGGCTGAAGATACGCAGTATTTT.

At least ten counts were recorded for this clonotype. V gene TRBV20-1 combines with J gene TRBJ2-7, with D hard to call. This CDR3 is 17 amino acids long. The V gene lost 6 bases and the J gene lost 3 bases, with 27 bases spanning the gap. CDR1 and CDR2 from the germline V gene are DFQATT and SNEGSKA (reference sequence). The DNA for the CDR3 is TGCAGTGCCCAAGCACCGGACGGCGGAGCCCAAATCTACGAGCAGTACTTC. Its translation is CSAQAPDGGAQIYEQYF.

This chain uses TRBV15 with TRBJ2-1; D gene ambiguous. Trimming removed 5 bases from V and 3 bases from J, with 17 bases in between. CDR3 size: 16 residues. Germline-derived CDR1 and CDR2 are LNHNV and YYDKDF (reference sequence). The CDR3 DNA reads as TGTGCCACCAGCGGGTACACAGACTGGGGCTACAATGAGCAGTTCTTC. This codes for CATSGYTDWGYNEQFF.

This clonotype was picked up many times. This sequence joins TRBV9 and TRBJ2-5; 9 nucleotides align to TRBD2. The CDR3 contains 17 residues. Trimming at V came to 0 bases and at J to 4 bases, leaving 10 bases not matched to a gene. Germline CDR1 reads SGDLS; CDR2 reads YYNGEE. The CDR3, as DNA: TGTGCCAGCAGCGTAGGAAATAGCGGGAGATGGGCAGAGACCCAGTACTTC. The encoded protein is CASSVGNSGRWAETQYF.

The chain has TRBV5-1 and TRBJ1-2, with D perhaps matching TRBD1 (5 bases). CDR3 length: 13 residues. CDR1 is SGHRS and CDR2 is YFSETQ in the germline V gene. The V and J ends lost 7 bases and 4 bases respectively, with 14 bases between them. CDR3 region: CASCSGRIYGYTF. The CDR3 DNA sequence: TGCGCCAGCTGCTCGGGACGGATCTATGGCTACACCTTC.

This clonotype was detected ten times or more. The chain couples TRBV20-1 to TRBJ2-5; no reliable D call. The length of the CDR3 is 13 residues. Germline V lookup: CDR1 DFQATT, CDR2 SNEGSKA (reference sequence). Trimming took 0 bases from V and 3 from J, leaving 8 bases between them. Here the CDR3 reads CSARDLGKETQYF. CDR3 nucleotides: TGCAGTGCTAGAGATTTAGGGAAAGAGACCCAGTACTTC.

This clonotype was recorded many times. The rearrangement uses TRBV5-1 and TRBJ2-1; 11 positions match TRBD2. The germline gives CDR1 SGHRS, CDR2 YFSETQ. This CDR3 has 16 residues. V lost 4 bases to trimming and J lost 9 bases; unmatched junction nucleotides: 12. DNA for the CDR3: TGCGCCAGCAGCCCGCTTAGCGGGAGGGCCGATGTTGAGCAGTTCTTC. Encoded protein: CASSPLSGRADVEQFF.

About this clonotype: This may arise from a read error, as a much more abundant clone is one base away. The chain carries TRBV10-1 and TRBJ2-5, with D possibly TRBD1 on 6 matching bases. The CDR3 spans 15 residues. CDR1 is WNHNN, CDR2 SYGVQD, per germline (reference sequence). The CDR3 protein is CTSSMDSKSQETQYF. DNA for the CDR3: TGCACCAGCAGTATGGACAGCAAATCCCAAGAGACCCAGTACTTC.

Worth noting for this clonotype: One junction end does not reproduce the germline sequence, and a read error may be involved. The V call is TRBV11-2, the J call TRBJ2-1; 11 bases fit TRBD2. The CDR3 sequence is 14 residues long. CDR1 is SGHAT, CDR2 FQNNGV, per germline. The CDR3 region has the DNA TGTGCCAGCAGACTAGCGGGAGCATACAATGAGCAGCTCTTC. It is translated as CASRLAGAYNEQLF.

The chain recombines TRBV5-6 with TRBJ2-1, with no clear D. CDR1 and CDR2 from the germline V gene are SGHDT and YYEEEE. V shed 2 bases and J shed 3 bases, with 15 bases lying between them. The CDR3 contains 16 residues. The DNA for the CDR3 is TGTGCCAGCAGCTTTGGAGCAGGAGAGGTCTACAATGAGCAGTTCTTC. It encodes CASSFGAGEVYNEQFF.

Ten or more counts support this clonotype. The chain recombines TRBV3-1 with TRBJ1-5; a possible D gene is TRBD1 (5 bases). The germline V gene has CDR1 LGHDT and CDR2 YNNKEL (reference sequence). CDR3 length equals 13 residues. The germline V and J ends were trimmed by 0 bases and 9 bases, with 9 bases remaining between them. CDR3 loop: CASSQDRTRPQHF. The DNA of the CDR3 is TGTGCCAGCAGCCAAGATCGGACACGGCCCCAGCATTTT.

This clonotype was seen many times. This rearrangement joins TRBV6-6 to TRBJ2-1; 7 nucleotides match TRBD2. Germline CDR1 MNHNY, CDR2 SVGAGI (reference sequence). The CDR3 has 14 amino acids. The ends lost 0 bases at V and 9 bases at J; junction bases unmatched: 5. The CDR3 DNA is TGTGCCAGCAGTTACTCGGGGAGGGGAACTGAGCAGTTCTTC. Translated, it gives CASSYSGRGTEQFF.

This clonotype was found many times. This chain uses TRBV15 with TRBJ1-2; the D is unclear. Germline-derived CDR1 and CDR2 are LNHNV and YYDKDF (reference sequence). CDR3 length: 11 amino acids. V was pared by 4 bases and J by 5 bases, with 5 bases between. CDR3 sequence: CATSTGYGYTF. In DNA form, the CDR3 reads TGTGCCACCAGCACGGGGTATGGCTACACCTTC.

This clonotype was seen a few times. CDR3 residues: CASSLDRGGPGETQYF. CDR3 nucleotides: TGCGCCAGCAGCTTGGATCGGGGAGGGCCGGGAGAGACCCAGTACTTC. V is TRBV5-1 and J is TRBJ2-5; TRBD2 agrees at 7 bases. The germline V gene encodes CDR1 SGHRS and CDR2 YFSETQ. The CDR3 spans 16 residues. V lost 0 bases, J lost 4 bases, and 9 bases stayed unmatched.

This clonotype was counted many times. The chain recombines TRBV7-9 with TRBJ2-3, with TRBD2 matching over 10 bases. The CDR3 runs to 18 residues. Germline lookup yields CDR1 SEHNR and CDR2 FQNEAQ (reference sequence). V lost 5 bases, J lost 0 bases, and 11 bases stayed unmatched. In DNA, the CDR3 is TGTGCCAGCAGCGCCTCCCTCGGACTAGCGGAGAGCACAGATACGCAGTATTTT. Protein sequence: CASSASLGLAESTDTQYF.

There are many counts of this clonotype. The CDR3 spells CASSPRTGPRTTYEQYF. The CDR3 DNA reads TGTGCCAGCAGCCCAAGGACAGGGCCCCGCACAACCTACGAGCAGTACTTC. The V gene is TRBV3-1, the J gene TRBJ2-7, with TRBD1 matching over 8 bases. V dropped 4 bases and J dropped 2; count of bases not matched to a gene: 13. CDR1 and CDR2 (germline): LGHDT, YNNKEL (reference sequence). CDR3 length: 17 amino acids.